The following is a TCR beta chain sequence with its context. This clonotype was counted at least ten times. Its antigen is currently not known. The input lacks base qualities; no much larger clone sits a single base away. The CDR3 runs 18 amino acids, cysteine and phenylalanine included. The sequence is cut down to CDR3 DNA, 54 bases in frame from base 1. Here V drops 0 bases and J drops 8 bases, and the junction holds 12 bases not matched to any gene. CDR1 and CDR2 were assigned from the germline V gene as SGDLS and YYNGEE. Libraries were built with 5' RACE. Instrument on record: Illumina HiSeq 2500. A second PCR of roughly 7 to 11 cycles was performed with a sample-barcoded 5' primer and a J-beta primer mix. A unique molecular identifier was introduced onto each TCR beta cDNA molecule by a template-switch 5' adaptor carrying 12 random nucleotides. Each sample yielded at least 3 million CDR3-containing paired-end reads. First-strand cDNA synthesis was performed from all RNA using the Mint cDNA synthesis kit, with priming by a TRBC-specific oligonucleotide. Following uracil-DNA glycosylase treatment, all cDNA underwent a first 18-cycle PCR with the universal primers M1SS and BC2_uni_R. Concerning the study's data processing: For normalization, 1 million high-quality reads, each with a distinct molecular identifier, were randomly selected from each sample. Instead of being binned into consensus sequences, reads that shared molecular identifiers were thrown out. MiTCR, run with a Q25 quality threshold and the strictest error-elimination algorithm, handled CDR3 identification, clonotype clustering and error correction. Lower-bound total TCR beta diversity was estimated with a nonparametric unseen species model using Euler transformation. TCRdb trimmed public reads at Q25 via fastp, called clones via MiXCR and kept in-frame beta chains. Every entry covers one CDR3 protein and lists the most common genes and DNA from its rows. The V and J calls follow TCRdb's processing rather than the paper's. The sample yields around 1,700,000 distinct CDR3 sequences; about 28% were counted once. The ten top clones hold 7.7% of the sample.

This entry belongs to a study of blood T cells in healthy people across ages (dated by TCRdb to the mid-2010s). Some background on the complete study: Template switching captured roughly one uniquely barcoded TCR beta cDNA molecule per two T cells in model experiments. The donors were divided into four age groups: young (average roughly 17 years), middle-aged (approximately 39), aged (about 60) and long-lived (82). To track age-related changes in TCR beta repertoire diversity, the study relied on deep sequencing normalized with unique cDNA molecular identifiers. For two donors (one aged 18 to 30 and one aged 80 or older), the study analyzed two additional independent replicas of 1 million unique cDNA reads from the same blood draw. To avoid experimental bias, donors of different ages were distributed randomly across sequencing lanes.

Systemically healthy Caucasian individuals from Russia, 35 to 40 in total and aged roughly 6 to 100 years, were included as donors. About 10 milliliters of peripheral blood were collected from each donor into EDTA-treated Vacutainer tubes. Ficoll-Paque density-gradient centrifugation was used to isolate PBMCs, with at least 6 million obtained per sample. Trizol reagent was used to extract total RNA from the PBMCs, yielding at least 5.5 micrograms per sample. For every donor, flow cytometry on a PBMC aliquot measured the percentage of naive CD45RAhigh/CD27high T cells. What the research found in general, with its limitations: There was a strong correlation between observed TCR beta diversity and the percentage of naive T cells measured by flow cytometry. Estimates of total diversity based on one million sequenced T cells were considered lower bounds and underestimates. Compared with the aged group, the long-lived group had more naive CD4+ T cells, fewer expanded clones and increased TCR diversity, suggesting age selection. As age increased, observed TCR beta diversity per million T cells dropped in a roughly linear way, and a significant reduction was already evident by age 40. Because donor CMV infection status was unknown, age-related changes in expanded clonotypes were potentially confounded. Because profiling used bulk unsorted PBMCs, naive and antigen-experienced compartments could not be compared conclusively.

This clonotype was sampled from a woman aged 25-40 years in good health. This chain is built from TRBV9 and TRBJ2-1; a stretch of 12 junction bases matches TRBD2. The sequenced sample was blood. The CDR3 protein: CASSVARASGRASHEQFF. The nucleotide sequence is TGTGCCAGCAGCGTAGCTCGGGCTAGCGGGAGGGCGTCCCATGAGCAGTTCTTC.